Listed below are T cell receptor beta chains from one sample, sequenced in a study of OX40 agonist ivuxolimab in advanced cancers. Sequenced by immunoSEQ multiplex PCR; TCRdb stores in-frame clones only, minus some. Of over 65,000 clones listed, under 90% were seen once; the top ten hold roughly 0.5%. Sequences were derived from CD4+ or CD8+ T cells sorted from blood, sampled in a trial of the OX40 agonist ivuxolimab. All receptors derive from an adult with an advanced solid tumor such as melanoma, head and neck, liver or kidney cancer. Both conserved end residues are trimmed from each CDR3. The order of the fields is V gene, J gene, CDR3 protein.

TRBV30	TRBJ1-5	AWSGQGDQPQH
TRBV21-1	TRBJ2-2	ASSNRDSSNTGELF
TRBV4-3	TRBJ1-2	ASSQDGDRLYGYT
TRBV30	TRBJ2-6	AWIRDRGRKGANVLT
TRBV5-1	TRBJ1-1	ASSQGQVLSTEAF
TRBV5-4	TRBJ2-1	ASSFAGRDNEQF
TRBV28	TRBJ2-7	ASSLRGEQY
TRBV7-2	TRBJ2-4	ASSFVLSPVAKNIQY
TRBV2	TRBJ2-5	ASSERLANRETQY
TRBV6-1	TRBJ1-4	ASSEGGVLANEKLF
TRBV7-3	TRBJ2-2	ASSITGGRTGELF
TRBV6-5	TRBJ2-7	ASSRSGQGAYEQY
TRBV5-1	TRBJ1-2	ASNQGGNYGYT
TRBV18	TRBJ2-7	ASSPPQGREQY
TRBV11-1	TRBJ1-2	ASSSHTDSYGYT
TRBV4-3	TRBJ2-5	ASSQGTDRETQY
TRBV19	TRBJ1-5	ASSIEVYQPQH
TRBV5-1	TRBJ2-5	ASSRGYIQGQETQY
TRBV30	TRBJ1-4	AWSWIRNEKLF
TRBV11-1	TRBJ2-7	ASSPSRTSYEQY
TRBV5-8	TRBJ1-1	ASSPQGGFGTEAF
TRBV28	TRBJ2-7	ASGIFAYEQY
TRBV19	TRBJ2-2	ASSMEAGGPNTGELF
TRBV5-1	TRBJ2-1	ASSWVGTRGHNEQF
TRBV6-6	TRBJ1-1	ASSYDGRMNTEAF
TRBV28	TRBJ2-1	ASSLATSGRYNEQF
TRBV12-5	TRBJ1-5	ASGPPGHQSNQPQH
TRBV28	TRBJ2-2	ASRVHGTGELF
TRBV6-1	TRBJ1-6	ASSEADSVFNSPLH
TRBV14	TRBJ2-3	ASSQVPASFQY
TRBV11-2	TRBJ2-3	ASRSQHSSTDTQY
TRBV5-1	TRBJ2-5	ASSSQLAGETQY
TRBV10-3	TRBJ1-1	AISESGKAENTEAF